The source of this T cell receptor (beta chain) is a study of cytomegalovirus exposure and HLA in healthy donors. Whole-study findings and limits: The authors assumed roughly uniform sequencing depth across donors for presence/absence analyses. Highly shared variants forming one cluster were likely a sequencing artifact.

Vbeta (60) and Jbeta (13) primers were used in the PCR. TCRdb's copy holds only in-frame clones and misses some; the assay was immunoSEQ multiplex PCR. The repertoire holds 100,000 to 140,000 clones, around 76% seen once, with roughly 2.3% in the top ten. The CDR3 spans 15 residues. The V segment lost 1 base and the J segment 2 bases; nucleotides outside the gene matches: 2. Germline CDR1 reads MNHNS; CDR2 reads SASEGT. With respect to this clone: The antigen is undetermined.

The sample consisted of PBMCs. The chain combines TRBV6-1 with TRBJ2-3; 8 positions agree with TRBD1. The receptor's source is a man in his late teens or twenties in good health and CMV-seronegative. CDR3 DNA sequence: TGTGCCAGCAGTGAAGGGACAGGGCACACAGATACGCAGTATTTT. Protein sequence: CASSEGTGHTDTQYF.